The clone carrying this TCR beta chain occurred many times. Its antigen remains unidentified. The data were taken from a study of Graves' ophthalmopathy and Graves' hyperthyroidism. The overall study: Peripheral blood collection took place at initial diagnosis, before any treatment.

With a duration under 3 months, ophthalmopathy in the donors showed moderate-to-severe activity, CAS ≥3 and NOSPECS ≥4. Study findings and constraints: Blood was where most expanded thyroid clonotypes above 0.001 frequency also turned up.

RNA transcripts yielded amplified TCR beta CDR3 regions. HTBI-primed RT-PCR formed the first round, and a multiplex PCR formed the second. One entry per CDR3 protein results from TCRdb running MiXCR on the multiplex PCR reads. The repertoire holds 200,000 to 250,000 distinct CDR3 sequences, with about a fifth as singletons. This CDR3 has 16 residues. Germline V gene data show CDR1 as MNHEY and CDR2 as SMNVEV (reference sequence). Trimming cost V 1 base and J 8 bases; bases outside gene matches: 5. The rearrangement joins TRBV27 to TRBJ1-6; 10 nucleotides agree with TRBD1. The sequence was collected from a woman in her forties or fifties with Graves' ophthalmopathy. The sequenced sample was peripheral blood. The CDR3: CASSLWGGTGDSPLHF. CDR3 bases: TGTGCCAGCAGTTTATGGGGGGGGACAGGGGATTCACCCCTCCACTTT.